Here is one TCR beta chain with its context. As processed by the authors: Reference gene primer amplification gave nucleated cell count estimates. TCRdb's copy holds only in-frame clones and misses some; the assay was immunoSEQ multiplex PCR. V and J calls plus clone size are reproduced from that table; the DNA served to infer D and trimming. This repertoire shows about 140,000 clones, roughly 89% found once; its top ten account for around 9%. The data originate from a study of blood T cell repertoires in COVID-19. Study-level information: Sites in the United States, Italy and Spain provided acute and convalescent COVID-19 samples. The cDNA or gDNA used as material had been derived from T cells, B-cell-depleted T cells, or PBMCs.

Seattle patients were enrolled during active infection and followed longitudinally. V lost 3 bases to trimming and J lost 7 bases; unmatched junction nucleotides: 5. Germline assignment: CDR1 SGDLS and CDR2 YYNGEE. The CDR3 is made up of 15 amino acids. This receptor was identified in a man aged 25 to 40 with COVID-19, enrolled during active disease. The sequenced sample consisted of peripheral blood. The V call is TRBV9, the J call TRBJ1-4; 11 bases fit TRBD1. CDR3 DNA: TGTGCCAGCAGCGCTGGACAGGGGGCAGGTGAAAAACTGTTTTTT. It is translated as CASSAGQGAGEKLFF.